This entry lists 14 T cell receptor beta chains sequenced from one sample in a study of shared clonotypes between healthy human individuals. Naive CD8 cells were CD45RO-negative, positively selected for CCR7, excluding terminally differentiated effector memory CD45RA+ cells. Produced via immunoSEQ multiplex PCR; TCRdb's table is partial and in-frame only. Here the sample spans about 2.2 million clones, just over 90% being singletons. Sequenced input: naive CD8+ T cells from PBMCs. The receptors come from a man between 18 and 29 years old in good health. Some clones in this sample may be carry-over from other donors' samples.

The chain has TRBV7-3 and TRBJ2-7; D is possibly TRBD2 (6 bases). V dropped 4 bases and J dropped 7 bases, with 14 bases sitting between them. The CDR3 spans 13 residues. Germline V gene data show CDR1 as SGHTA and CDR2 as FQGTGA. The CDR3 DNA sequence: TGTGCCAGCAGCTCCCATTTGGGGGGAGAGCAGTACTTC. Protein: CASSSHLGGEQYF.

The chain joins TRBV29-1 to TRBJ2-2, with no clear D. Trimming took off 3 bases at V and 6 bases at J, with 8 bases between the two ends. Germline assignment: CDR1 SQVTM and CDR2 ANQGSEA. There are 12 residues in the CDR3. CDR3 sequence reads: CSVEFRAGELFF. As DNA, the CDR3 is TGCAGCGTTGAGTTTCGGGCCGGGGAGCTGTTTTTT.

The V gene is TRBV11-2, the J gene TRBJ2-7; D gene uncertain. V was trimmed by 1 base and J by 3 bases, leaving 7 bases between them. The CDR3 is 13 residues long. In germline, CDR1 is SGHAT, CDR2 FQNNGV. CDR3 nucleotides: TGTGCCAGCAGCTTAGCATACAGCTACGAGCAGTACTTC. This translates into CASSLAYSYEQYF.

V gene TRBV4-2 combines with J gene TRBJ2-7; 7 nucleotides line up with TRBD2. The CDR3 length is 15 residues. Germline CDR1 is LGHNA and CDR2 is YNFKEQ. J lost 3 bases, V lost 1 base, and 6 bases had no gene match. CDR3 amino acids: CASSQAWGRGYEQYF. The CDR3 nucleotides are TGTGCCAGCAGCCAAGCCTGGGGGAGGGGCTACGAGCAGTACTTC.

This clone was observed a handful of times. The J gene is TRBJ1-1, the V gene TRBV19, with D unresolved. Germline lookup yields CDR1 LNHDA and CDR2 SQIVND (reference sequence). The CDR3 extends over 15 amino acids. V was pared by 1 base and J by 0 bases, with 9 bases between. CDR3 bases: TGTGCCAGTAGTATAGGTAGGGTCATGAACACTGAAGCTTTCTTT. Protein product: CASSIGRVMNTEAFF.

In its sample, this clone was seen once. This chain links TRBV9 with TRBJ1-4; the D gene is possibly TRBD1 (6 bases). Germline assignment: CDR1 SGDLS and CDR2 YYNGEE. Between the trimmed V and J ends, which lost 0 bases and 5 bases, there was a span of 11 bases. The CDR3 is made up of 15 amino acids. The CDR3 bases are TGTGCCAGCAGCGTAGCTGACAGGACCAATGAAAAACTGTTTTTT. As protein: CASSVADRTNEKLFF.

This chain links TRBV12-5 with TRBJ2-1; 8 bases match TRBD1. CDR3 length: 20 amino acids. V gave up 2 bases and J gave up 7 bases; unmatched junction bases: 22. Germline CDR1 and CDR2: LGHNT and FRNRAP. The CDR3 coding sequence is TGTGCTAGTGGTTTGAGCCGGGACAGGACCTACCCAGCGGAGACTAATGAGCAGTTCTTC. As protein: CASGLSRDRTYPAETNEQFF.

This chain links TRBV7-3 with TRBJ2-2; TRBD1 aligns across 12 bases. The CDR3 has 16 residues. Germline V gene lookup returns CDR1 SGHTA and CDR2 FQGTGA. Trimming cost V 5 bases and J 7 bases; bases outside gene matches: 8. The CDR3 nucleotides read TGTGCCAGCAGCAACCCGGGACAGGGGGCCTTCGGGGAGCTGTTTTTT. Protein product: CASSNPGQGAFGELFF.

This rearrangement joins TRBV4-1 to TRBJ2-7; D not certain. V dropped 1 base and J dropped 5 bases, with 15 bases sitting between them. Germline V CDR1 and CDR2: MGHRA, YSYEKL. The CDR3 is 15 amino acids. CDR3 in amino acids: CASSQASGSEHEQYF. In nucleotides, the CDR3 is TGCGCCAGCAGCCAAGCGTCGGGTTCTGAACACGAGCAGTACTTC.

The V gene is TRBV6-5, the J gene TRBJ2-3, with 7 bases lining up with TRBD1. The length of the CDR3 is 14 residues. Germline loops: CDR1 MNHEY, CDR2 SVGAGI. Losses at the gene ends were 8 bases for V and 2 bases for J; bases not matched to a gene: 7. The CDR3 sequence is CASRFDRDTDTQYF. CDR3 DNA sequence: TGTGCCAGCCGCTTCGACAGGGACACAGATACGCAGTATTTT.

DNA for the CDR3: TGTGCCAGCAGTTCGAGGTACTCTGGAAACACCATATATTTT. This translates into CASSSRYSGNTIYF. The J gene is TRBJ1-3, the V gene TRBV27, with D unclear. This CDR3 is built from 14 residues. Germline lookup yields CDR1 MNHEY and CDR2 SMNVEV (reference sequence). The V end was cut by 4 bases, the J end by 0 bases, with 7 bases between.

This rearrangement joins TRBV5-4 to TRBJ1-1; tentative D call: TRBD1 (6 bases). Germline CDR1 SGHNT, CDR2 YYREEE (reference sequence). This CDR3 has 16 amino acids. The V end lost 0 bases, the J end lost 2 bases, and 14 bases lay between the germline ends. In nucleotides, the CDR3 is TGTGCCAGCAGCTTGGGGGCTGGACAGCCAAACACTGAAGCTTTCTTT. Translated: CASSLGAGQPNTEAFF.

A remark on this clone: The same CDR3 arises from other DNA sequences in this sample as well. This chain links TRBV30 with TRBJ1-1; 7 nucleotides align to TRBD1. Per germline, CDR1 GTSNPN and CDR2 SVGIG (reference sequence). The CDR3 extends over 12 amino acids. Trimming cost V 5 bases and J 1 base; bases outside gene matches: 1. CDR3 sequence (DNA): TGTGCCTGGGGGACAGCGAACACTGAAGCTTTCTTT. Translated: CAWGTANTEAFF. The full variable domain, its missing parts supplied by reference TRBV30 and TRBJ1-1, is SQTIHQWPATLVQPVGSPLSLECTVEGTSNPNLYWYRQAAGRGLQLLFYSVGIGQISSEVPQNLSASRPQDRQFILSSKKLLLSDSGFYLCAWGTANTEAFFGQGTRLTVV.

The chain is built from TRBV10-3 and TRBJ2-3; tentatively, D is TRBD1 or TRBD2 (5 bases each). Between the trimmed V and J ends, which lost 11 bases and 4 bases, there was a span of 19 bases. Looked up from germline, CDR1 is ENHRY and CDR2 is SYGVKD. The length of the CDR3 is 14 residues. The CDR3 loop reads CASNRDLPPDTQYF. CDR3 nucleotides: TGTGCCTCGAACCGGGACCTCCCGCCAGATACGCAGTATTTT.